These T cell receptor beta chains were read from a single sample in a study of blood T cell repertoires in COVID-19. Clones were read by immunoSEQ multiplex PCR, and TCRdb kept only the in-frame ones, dropping some. The sample consists of about 130,000 clones, less than 90% of them appearing once. Sequenced material: peripheral blood. These receptors came from a man between 70 and 80 years old with acute or convalescent COVID-19. CDR3s include the opening cysteine and the closing phenylalanine or tryptophan. A D gene is named only where the DNA matches it firmly. A clone size is listed for some rows: how often the clone was seen (once, few, many), or a class if it is expanded.

v_gene	j_gene	d_gene	abundance	CDR3nt	CDR3aa
TRBV5-1	TRBJ1-1	NA	few	TGCGCCAGCAGCTTGGCCAGGGTGGAGACTGAAGCTTTCTTT	CASSLARVETEAFF
TRBV4-2	TRBJ2-1	TRBD1	NA	TGTGCCAGCAGCCAAGATCTTGCGACAGGGTACAATGAGCAGTTCTTC	CASSQDLATGYNEQFF
TRBV6-6	TRBJ1-4	TRBD1	NA	TGTGCCAGCAGTGGCGACAGGGAGCGGGAAAAACTGTTTTTT	CASSGDREREKLFF
TRBV9	TRBJ1-2	NA	NA	TGTGCCAGCAGCGTAGGAGTGGGCGCAGATGGCTACACCTTC	CASSVGVGADGYTF
TRBV5-1	TRBJ2-5	TRBD1	NA	TGCGCCAGCAGCTCCGGACAGGGACAGGAGACCCAGTACTTC	CASSSGQGQETQYF
TRBV19	TRBJ2-5	TRBD1	NA	TGTGCCAGTAGCCGCGACAGGGGAACCCAAGAGACCCAGTACTTC	CASSRDRGTQETQYF
TRBV19	TRBJ1-1	NA	NA	TGTGCCAGTAGCTGGGGCCTCATGAACACTGAAGCTTTCTTT	CASSWGLMNTEAFF
TRBV9	TRBJ2-3	NA	NA	TGTGCCAGCAGCGTAGATCCCAGGCAGTCAGATACGCAGTATTTT	CASSVDPRQSDTQYF
TRBV2	TRBJ2-1	TRBD2	NA	TGTGCCAGCAGTGAACCCTTTCCGGGGGGGAACAATGAGCAGTTCTTC	CASSEPFPGGNNEQFF
TRBV10-2	TRBJ1-1	TRBD1	NA	TGCGCCAGCAGTGAGGTGGGGGGGACAGGGGCGAACACTGAAGCTTTCTTT	CASSEVGGTGANTEAFF
TRBV7-9	TRBJ2-3	NA	NA	TGTGCCAGCAGCCGCGGGACAGACACAGATACGCAGTATTTT	CASSRGTDTDTQYF
TRBV6-5	TRBJ2-5	NA	NA	TGTGCCAGCATGCGTCGCCAGACCCAGTACTTC	CASMRRQTQYF
TRBV4-1	TRBJ2-3	TRBD2	NA	TGCGCCAGCAGCCAGGACGGGACTAGCGGGGGAGATACGCAGTATTTT	CASSQDGTSGGDTQYF
TRBV3-1/TRBV3-2	TRBJ1-4	NA	NA	TGTGCCAGCACCCCCCCGAGGGCTGGCGAAAAACTGTTTTTT	CASTPPRAGEKLFF
TRBV6-1	TRBJ1-1	TRBD1	once	TGTGCCAGCAGTGACACAGGGGGAAGGAACACTGAAGCTTTCTTT	CASSDTGGRNTEAFF
TRBV6-5	TRBJ1-6	NA	NA	TGTGCCAGCGGACAGACAAATAATTCACCCCTCCACTTT	CASGQTNNSPLHF
TRBV20-1	TRBJ1-1	NA	NA	TGCAGTGCTATGCGGAACACTGAAGCTTTCTTT	CSAMRNTEAFF
TRBV5-4	TRBJ2-1	NA	NA	TGTGCCAGCAGCAGTAGACTGGTGTACAATGAGCAGTTCTTC	CASSSRLVYNEQFF
TRBV7-8	TRBJ1-5	NA	NA	TGTGCCAGCAGCTTAGGGCAGAGCAATCAGCCCCAGCATTTT	CASSLGQSNQPQHF
TRBV21-1	TRBJ1-6	NA	NA	TGTGCCAGCAGCAACCGACTGACGGGTTATAATTCACCCCTCCACTTT	CASSNRLTGYNSPLHF
TRBV4-2	TRBJ1-4	TRBD1	NA	TGTGCCAGCAGCCAGGGACAGGGGGCCGACGCAACTAATGAAAAACTGTTTTTT	CASSQGQGADATNEKLFF
TRBV4-2	TRBJ2-5	TRBD1	once	TGTGCCAGCAGCCAAGCCCCAGGGGACAGAGGAGAGACCCAGTACTTC	CASSQAPGDRGETQYF
TRBV18	TRBJ1-5	NA	NA	TGTGCCAGCTCACCAGATAGGGGTCAGCCCCAGCATTTT	CASSPDRGQPQHF
TRBV5-1	TRBJ2-3	NA	NA	TGCGCCAGCAGCTCCGGGGGATCCACAGATACGCAGTATTTT	CASSSGGSTDTQYF
TRBV2	TRBJ1-6	NA	few	TGTGCCAGCAGTGAAGGCTCACCGGGAAATTCACCCCTCCACTTT	CASSEGSPGNSPLHF
TRBV5-1	TRBJ1-5	NA	NA	TGCGCCAGCAGCTTGAATCCAGGGCAGCAGCCCCAGCATTTT	CASSLNPGQQPQHF
TRBV5-4	TRBJ1-1	NA	NA	TGTGCCAGCAGCCCCGAGAGTCCAGGCTCTTGGACTGAAGCTTTCTTT	CASSPESPGSWTEAFF
TRBV10-3	TRBJ2-2	NA	NA	TGTGCCATCATGGAGGGGTCCACCGGGGAGCTGTTTTTT	CAIMEGSTGELFF
TRBV5-4	TRBJ2-2	TRBD2	NA	TGTGCCAGCAGCCCGCGGGGGGTCCCTACCGGGGAGCTGTTTTTT	CASSPRGVPTGELFF
TRBV19	TRBJ1-2	NA	NA	TGTGCCAGTAGTGGCAAATCGGCGGGGGACTATGGCTACACCTTC	CASSGKSAGDYGYTF
TRBV5-8	TRBJ1-5	NA	NA	TGTGCCAGCAGCGGGGGACTCAATCAGCCCCAGCATTTT	CASSGGLNQPQHF
TRBV18	TRBJ1-1	TRBD1	NA	TGTGCCAGCTCGCTCATCCAGGACAGGGGGAAAGGGGACACTGAAGCTTTCTTT	CASSLIQDRGKGDTEAFF
TRBV5-1	TRBJ2-2	NA	NA	TGCGCCAGCAGCTTGGATGTCCCGGGCTCCGGGGCCGGGGAGCTGTTTTTT	CASSLDVPGSGAGELFF
TRBV6-5	TRBJ2-2	TRBD1	NA	TGTGCCAGCAGTCAGACAGGGGTAACCGGGGAGCTGTTTTTT	CASSQTGVTGELFF
TRBV6-5	TRBJ1-5	NA	NA	TGTGCCAGCGCTAGAGCTAAACGAAATCAGCCCCAGCATTTT	CASARAKRNQPQHF
TRBV19	TRBJ2-3	TRBD2	NA	TGTGCCAGTCGGTCTAGCGGGCCCACAGATACGCAGTATTTT	CASRSSGPTDTQYF
TRBV5-5	TRBJ1-5	TRBD1	NA	TGTGCCAGCAGCCCCGTATGGACAGGGGGAGGGAGCAATCAGCCCCAGCATTTT	CASSPVWTGGGSNQPQHF
TRBV2	TRBJ1-4	NA	NA	TGTGCCAGCAGTGAGACGACAGCAAATGAAAAACTGTTTTTT	CASSETTANEKLFF